This T cell receptor beta chain was recorded in a study of CD8+ T cells in alopecia areata. The overall study: In an open-label trial, patients got 5 to 10 mg tofacitinib twice daily. Study-wide findings and caveats: Scalp sequencing also captures normal skin's resident alphabeta T cells. Especially in alopecia totalis/universalis, lesional scalp showed greater clonality than normal scalp did.

This CDR3 is 15 amino acids long. Germline V gene data show CDR1 as SGHRS and CDR2 as YFSETQ. Between the trimmed V and J ends, which lost 0 bases and 4 bases, there was a span of 14 bases. This clone was picked up a small number of times. What it binds is unknown. Researchers gathered lesional scalp punch biopsies and peripheral blood from patients with alopecia areata. Sequencing templates came from extracted RNA that was reverse transcribed into cDNA. Generated by immunoSEQ multiplex PCR, the TCRdb table keeps only in-frame clones and is missing some. The sample has fewer than 200,000 clones, around three fifths seen once.

This specimen consisted of CD4+ T cells sorted from blood, obtained at week 0. This clonotype was obtained from a human donor with alopecia areata. This chain connects TRBV5-1 to TRBJ2-7, with unresolved D. The CDR3 sequence is CASSLVTVPSYEQYF. The CDR3 DNA is TGCGCCAGCAGCTTGGTCACAGTCCCCTCTTACGAGCAGTACTTC.